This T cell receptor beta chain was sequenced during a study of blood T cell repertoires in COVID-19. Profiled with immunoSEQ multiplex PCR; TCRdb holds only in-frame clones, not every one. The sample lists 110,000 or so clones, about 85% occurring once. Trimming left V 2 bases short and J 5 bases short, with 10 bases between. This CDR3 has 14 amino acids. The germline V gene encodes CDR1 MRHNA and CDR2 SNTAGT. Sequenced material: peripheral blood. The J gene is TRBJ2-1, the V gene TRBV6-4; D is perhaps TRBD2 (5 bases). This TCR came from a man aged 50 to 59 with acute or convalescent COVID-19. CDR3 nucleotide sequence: TGTGCCAGCAGTGACCCCGGACTTCACAATGAGCAGTTCTTC. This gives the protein CASSDPGLHNEQFF.